Listed below are T cell receptor beta chains from one sample, sequenced in a study of blood T cell repertoires in COVID-19. Clones were sequenced by immunoSEQ multiplex PCR, and TCRdb holds only the in-frame ones, with some missing. The profile shows under 400,000 clones, about 91% of them singletons. Material for sequencing was peripheral blood. Every receptor here comes from a woman aged 25-40 years with COVID-19, enrolled during active disease. The CDR3 runs from the conserved cysteine through the conserved F or W. A D gene is named only where the DNA matches it firmly. Clone size is shown for a subset of rows, as once, few, many or a class of expanded clone.

v_call: TRBV2; clone_size: once; d_call: TRBD2; j_call: TRBJ2-5; cdr3_nt: TGTGCCAGCAGTGAAGCGGTATTAGCGGGGCAAGAGACCCAGTACTTC; cdr3_aa: CASSEAVLAGQETQYF
v_call: TRBV5-1; clone_size: -; d_call: -; j_call: TRBJ2-1; cdr3_nt: TGCGCCAGCAGCTTGACGACAGGTCAACAGGGAAATGAGCAGTTCTTC; cdr3_aa: CASSLTTGQQGNEQFF
v_call: TRBV7-9; clone_size: -; d_call: -; j_call: TRBJ2-3; cdr3_nt: TGTGCCAGCAGCTCGGCGGGCCGGGATACGCAGTATTTT; cdr3_aa: CASSSAGRDTQYF
v_call: TRBV5-1; clone_size: -; d_call: -; j_call: TRBJ2-7; cdr3_nt: TGCGCCAGCAGCTTGGTACGGGGAGAAGCCTACGAGCAGTACTTC; cdr3_aa: CASSLVRGEAYEQYF
v_call: TRBV11-3; clone_size: once; d_call: -; j_call: TRBJ1-1; cdr3_nt: TGTGCCAGCAGCTTCAGAGGAAACACTGAAGCTTTCTTT; cdr3_aa: CASSFRGNTEAFF
v_call: TRBV7-9; clone_size: -; d_call: TRBD2; j_call: TRBJ2-3; cdr3_nt: TGTGCCAGCAGCTTAGTGCTTGGGACTAGCGGGGTTGATACGCAGTATTTT; cdr3_aa: CASSLVLGTSGVDTQYF
v_call: TRBV10-3; clone_size: -; d_call: TRBD1; j_call: TRBJ1-2; cdr3_nt: TGTGCCATCAGGAGCACAGGGGTCTATGGCTACACCTTC; cdr3_aa: CAIRSTGVYGYTF
v_call: TRBV9; clone_size: few; d_call: TRBD1; j_call: TRBJ1-4; cdr3_nt: TGTGCCAGCAGCCCCCGGGACAGGGGGCCTGAAAAACTGTTTTTT; cdr3_aa: CASSPRDRGPEKLFF
v_call: TRBV6-5; clone_size: -; d_call: TRBD1; j_call: TRBJ2-5; cdr3_nt: TGTGCCAGCAGTCCCAACAGGGGGAGCATGGAGACCCAGTACTTC; cdr3_aa: CASSPNRGSMETQYF
v_call: TRBV3-1/TRBV3-2; clone_size: -; d_call: -; j_call: TRBJ2-7; cdr3_nt: TGTGCCAGCAGCCAAGAGTCGGGGGTGCGCGAGCAGTACTTC; cdr3_aa: CASSQESGVREQYF
v_call: TRBV12-3/TRBV12-4; clone_size: once; d_call: -; j_call: TRBJ2-3; cdr3_nt: TGTGCCAGCAGTTTGAGTAGCACAGATACGCAGTATTTT; cdr3_aa: CASSLSSTDTQYF
v_call: TRBV28; clone_size: -; d_call: TRBD2; j_call: TRBJ2-5; cdr3_nt: TGTGCCAGCAGTCCCCCCGCTAGCGGGGGAGAGACCCAGTACTTC; cdr3_aa: CASSPPASGGETQYF
v_call: TRBV6-6; clone_size: -; d_call: -; j_call: TRBJ2-2; cdr3_nt: TGTGCCAGCAGTTACTCTTGGCAGGGTGACACCGGGGAGCTGTTTTTT; cdr3_aa: CASSYSWQGDTGELFF
v_call: TRBV5-1; clone_size: once; d_call: -; j_call: TRBJ1-6; cdr3_nt: TGCGCCAGCAGCTTGGGTTTTCGCCGGGAAAATAATTCACCCCTCCACTTT; cdr3_aa: CASSLGFRRENNSPLHF
v_call: TRBV10-3; clone_size: -; d_call: -; j_call: TRBJ1-5; cdr3_nt: TGTGCCACCCGAGGACAGAGCAATCAGCCCCAGCATTTT; cdr3_aa: CATRGQSNQPQHF